This T cell receptor (beta chain) appears in the sequencing data of a study of OX40 agonist ivuxolimab in advanced cancers. Context from the whole study: Ivuxolimab, which targeted the costimulatory receptor OX40 (CD134), was an agonistic, fully human IgG2 monoclonal antibody. The paper reports the monotherapy dose-escalation portion (N = 52 patients) of the phase I ivuxolimab trial. Peripheral TCRbeta sequencing aimed to test whether ivuxolimab altered TCR sequence diversity and caused clonal T-cell expansion. Partial responses were achieved by three dose-escalation patients, of whom one had hepatocellular carcinoma and two had cutaneous melanoma. Patients were allowed to have had prior anti-PD-1, anti-PD-L1 or anti-CTLA-4 therapy, and around 37% of the dose-escalation patients had previously received checkpoint inhibitors. Intravenous ivuxolimab was administered to patients every 2 weeks at six dose levels: 0.01, 0.1, 0.3, 1.5, 3 and 10 mg/kg. Of the roughly 50 dose-escalation patients, hepatocellular carcinoma was present in about 20, melanoma in approximately 15, renal cell carcinoma in 9 and head and neck cancer in 9. A male proportion of 82.7% and a mean age of approximately 55 years, ranging from about 23 to 90, were recorded for the dose-escalation cohort.

Here is what the overall study found, with its caveats: Antigen specificity was not determined for the clonally expanded peripheral T cells. Low levels of normalized T-cell clonal expansion were also shown by some nonresponding patients. In partial responders in the 0.1-3.0 mg/kg groups, normalized peripheral clonal expansion was found to be among the lowest, especially among CD8+ T cells. On average, CD8+ T cells showed more expanded clones than CD4+ T cells after ivuxolimab. At doses from 0.1 to 3.0 mg/kg, clonal expansion was seen in both CD4+ and CD8+ blood T cells between baseline and week 6.

Points on this clone: The target of this receptor is not known. Base qualities were left out, and no much larger clone turns up one base away.

Genomic DNA was extracted from sorted cells for sequencing of the TCRbeta CDR3 region. The immunoSEQ Assay was used to sequence the TCRbeta CDR3 regions. TCRdb took this table from immuneACCESS and kept in-frame rearrangements with V and J called. Such tables lack part of the clones; where checked against another copy, unresolved V genes explain under half of the gap, and the rest is unexplained. Present in this sample are tens of thousands of clones, around 84% of which were seen just once. The ten largest account for under 5% of the sample. Patients with a history of autoimmune disease or receiving systemic immunosuppression were excluded from the trial. Peripheral blood for TCR sequencing was drawn from every dose cohort at baseline, at cycle 4 day 1 and at cycle 7 day 1. The samples were taken from a phase I, first-in-human, multicenter, open-label dose-escalation trial of ivuxolimab. Adults with locally advanced or metastatic melanoma, renal cell, hepatocellular, or head and neck squamous cell carcinoma were enrolled in the trial. Before TCR sequencing, CD4+ T cells and CD8+ T cells were sorted from peripheral blood as separate populations.

This clonotype was obtained from an adult with an advanced solid tumor such as melanoma, head and neck, liver or kidney cancer. The sample was CD4+ or CD8+ T cells sorted from blood, taken in a trial of the OX40 agonist ivuxolimab.

CDR3 reads: CASSSTSGGLYNEQFF. The DNA sequence is TGTGCCAGCAGCTCGACTAGCGGGGGGCTTTACAATGAGCAGTTCTTC. The chain couples TRBV7-6 to TRBJ2-1; 13 bases in between match TRBD2. CDR1 and CDR2, per the germline V gene, are SGHVS and FNYEAQ. The CDR3 sequence holds 16 residues, the cysteine and phenylalanine included. Only the CDR3 part of the read is kept: 48 bases, read in frame from the first base. Trimmed from V: 4 bases; trimmed from J: 4 bases; junction bases lacking a gene match: 4.